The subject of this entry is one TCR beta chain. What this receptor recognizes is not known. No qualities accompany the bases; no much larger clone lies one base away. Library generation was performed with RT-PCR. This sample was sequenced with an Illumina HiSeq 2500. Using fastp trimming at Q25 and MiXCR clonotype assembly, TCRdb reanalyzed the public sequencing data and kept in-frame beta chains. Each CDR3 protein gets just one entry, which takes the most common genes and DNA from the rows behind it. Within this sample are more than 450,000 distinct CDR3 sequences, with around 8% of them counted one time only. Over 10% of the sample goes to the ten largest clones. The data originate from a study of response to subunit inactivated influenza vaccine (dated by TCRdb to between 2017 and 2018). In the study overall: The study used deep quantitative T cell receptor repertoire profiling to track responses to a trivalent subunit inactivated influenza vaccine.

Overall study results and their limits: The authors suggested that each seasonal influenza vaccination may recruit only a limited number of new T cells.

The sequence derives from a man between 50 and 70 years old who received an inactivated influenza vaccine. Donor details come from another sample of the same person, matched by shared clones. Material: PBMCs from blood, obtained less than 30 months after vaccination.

The CDR3 region has the sequence CASGPGLGSYEQYF. The DNA sequence is given as TGTGCCAGCGGCCCCGGGCTGGGTTCCTACGAGCAGTACTTC. This chain joins TRBV5-5 to TRBJ2-7, with the D gene call left open. Trimming costs V 7 bases and J 1 base, and their ends lie 15 bases apart. Its CDR3 holds 14 amino acids, cysteine through phenylalanine. Solely the CDR3 DNA is kept, with 42 bases framed from the first base. Reading the germline V gene (reference sequence) gives CDR1 SGHKS and CDR2 YYEKEE.